A selection of T cell receptor beta chains follows, all from one sample in a study of Ad26.COV2.S vaccination and SARS-CoV-2 variants. Assay: immunoSEQ multiplex PCR; the TCRdb copy retains only in-frame clones and omits some. Seen here are about 350,000 clones, around 90% observed once, and the top ten hold about 3.5%. The sequenced sample was peripheral blood, obtained in a trial of Ad26.COV2.S vaccine versus placebo. These receptors were collected from a person between 18 and 60 years old who received the Ad26.COV2.S COVID-19 vaccine or a placebo. CDR3s include the opening cysteine and the closing phenylalanine or tryptophan. D genes are given only for firm matches. Not every row has a clone size; where given, it reads once, few, many or a size class.

cdr3_length	v_call	j_call	clone_size	d_call	cdr3_nt	cdr3_aa
15	TRBV3-1/TRBV3-2	TRBJ1-1	once	-	TGTGCCAGCAGCCATGGGGGGGGTGTGGACACTGAAGCTTTCTTT	CASSHGGGVDTEAFF
15	TRBV11-2	TRBJ2-5	-	-	TGTGCCAGCAGCCGGGACGGAACCTACCAAGAGACCCAGTACTTC	CASSRDGTYQETQYF
14	TRBV9	TRBJ1-2	-	TRBD1	TGTGCCAGCAGCACTCGGGACAGTTCCTATGGCTACACCTTC	CASSTRDSSYGYTF
21	TRBV27	TRBJ1-2	once	-	TGTGCCAGCAGTTTATCGAGGTATGGGGGGACAAGGGCCCCGGAGGGATCTGGCTACACCTTC	CASSLSRYGGTRAPEGSGYTF
14	TRBV4-1	TRBJ2-7	once	-	TGCGCCAGCAGCCAAGAGGGGTCCGCCTACGAGCAGTACTTC	CASSQEGSAYEQYF
15	TRBV5-1	TRBJ2-3	-	TRBD2	TGCGCCAGCAGCTTGGCTTCGGGGGGGCCAGATACGCAGTATTTT	CASSLASGGPDTQYF
13	TRBV24-1	TRBJ2-3	-	-	TGTGCCACCCAAGCGTGGGAGACAGATACGCAGTATTTT	CATQAWETDTQYF
13	TRBV4-1	TRBJ1-2	-	-	TGCGCCAGCAGCAAGGAGGGGAACTATGGCTACACCTTC	CASSKEGNYGYTF
18	TRBV4-1	TRBJ2-2	-	-	TGCGCCAGCAGCCAAGAAGGGCCCTTGTTCGCGAACACCGGGGAGCTGTTTTTT	CASSQEGPLFANTGELFF
17	TRBV27	TRBJ2-7	-	TRBD1	TGTGCCAGCAGTCCTGGTTGGGGACAGATGAACAACTACGAGCAGTACTTC	CASSPGWGQMNNYEQYF
15	TRBV4-2	TRBJ1-1	few	-	TGTGCCAGCAGCCAAGATGCAGGGCGGGCCACTGAAGCTTTCTTT	CASSQDAGRATEAFF
16	TRBV19	TRBJ1-5	-	-	TGTGCCAGTAGTATCACCGGGACGGCTGCCAATCAGCCCCAGCATTTT	CASSITGTAANQPQHF
12	TRBV12-3/TRBV12-4	TRBJ2-7	-	TRBD1	TGTGCCAGCGGGACAGGGGCCTACGAGCAGTACTTC	CASGTGAYEQYF
14	TRBV7-2	TRBJ1-4	-	TRBD1	TGTGCCAGCAGCTCTCGACAGGGGAGGGAAAAACTGTTTTTT	CASSSRQGREKLFF
16	TRBV27	TRBJ1-4	-	TRBD1	TGTGCCAGCAGTAACTCCGGGACAGGTTTTTGGGAAAAACTGTTTTTT	CASSNSGTGFWEKLFF
17	TRBV7-6	TRBJ2-1	once	-	TGTGCCAGCAGCTTGTCTGCCGGCTACCTCTTGGGCAATGAGCAGTTCTTC	CASSLSAGYLLGNEQFF
13	TRBV7-2	TRBJ1-5	-	-	TGTGCCAGCAGTGGATATAGCAATCAGCCCCAGCATTTT	CASSGYSNQPQHF
12	TRBV7-9	TRBJ1-2	-	-	TGTGCCAGCAGCCCGATGAGCTTCGGCTACACCTTC	CASSPMSFGYTF
17	TRBV13	TRBJ1-3	-	TRBD1	TGTGCCAGCAGCTCGACTTACAGGGGAACCTCTGGAAACACCATATATTTT	CASSSTYRGTSGNTIYF
12	TRBV25-1	TRBJ2-1	-	-	TGTGCCAGCAGTGAATTCAGGACTGAGCAGTTCTTC	CASSEFRTEQFF
15	TRBV5-1	TRBJ1-2	-	TRBD1	TGCGCCAGCACCCAAGCTTTCCAGGGGGCGTCTGGCTACACCTTC	CASTQAFQGASGYTF
15	TRBV27	TRBJ1-1	-	-	TGTGCCAGCAGTTTAGTTTTTGGGGGAGGCACTGAAGCTTTCTTT	CASSLVFGGGTEAFF
11	TRBV5-4	TRBJ2-7	-	-	TGTGCCAGCAGCTTTGGACTCGAGCAGTACTTC	CASSFGLEQYF
13	TRBV12-3/TRBV12-4	TRBJ1-1	-	-	TGTGCCAGCAGTTTAATAACTAACACTGAAGCTTTCTTT	CASSLITNTEAFF
13	TRBV25-1	TRBJ2-1	few	TRBD1	TGTGCCAGCGCTTATGGACAGGTCAATGAGCAGTTCTTC	CASAYGQVNEQFF
13	TRBV7-2	TRBJ2-7	-	-	TGTGCCAGCAGCTCCATTAGTTCCTACGAGCAGTACTTC	CASSSISSYEQYF
15	TRBV27	TRBJ2-5	-	TRBD2	TGTGCCAGCAGTTGGAACGGGGGGGCCGTAGAGACCCAGTACTTC	CASSWNGGAVETQYF